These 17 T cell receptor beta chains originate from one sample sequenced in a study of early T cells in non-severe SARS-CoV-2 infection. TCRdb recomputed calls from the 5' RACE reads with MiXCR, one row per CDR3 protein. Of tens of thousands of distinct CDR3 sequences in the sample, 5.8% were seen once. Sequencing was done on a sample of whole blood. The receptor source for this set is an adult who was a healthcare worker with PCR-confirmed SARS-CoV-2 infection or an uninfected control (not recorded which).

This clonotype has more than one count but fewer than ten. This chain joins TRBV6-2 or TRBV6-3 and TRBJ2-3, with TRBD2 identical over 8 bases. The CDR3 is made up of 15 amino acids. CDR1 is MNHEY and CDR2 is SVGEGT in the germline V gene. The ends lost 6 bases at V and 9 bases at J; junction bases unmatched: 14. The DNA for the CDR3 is TGTGCCAGCAGCCCTCGAAGCGGGGGCCCCGGGACGCAGTATTTT. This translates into CASSPRSGGPGTQYF.

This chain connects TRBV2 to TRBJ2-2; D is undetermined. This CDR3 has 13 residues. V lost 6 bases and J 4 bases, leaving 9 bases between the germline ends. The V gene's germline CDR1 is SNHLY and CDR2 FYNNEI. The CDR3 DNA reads TGTGCCAGCAGGTCTGGCCCCACCGGGGAGCTGTTTTTT. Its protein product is CASRSGPTGELFF.

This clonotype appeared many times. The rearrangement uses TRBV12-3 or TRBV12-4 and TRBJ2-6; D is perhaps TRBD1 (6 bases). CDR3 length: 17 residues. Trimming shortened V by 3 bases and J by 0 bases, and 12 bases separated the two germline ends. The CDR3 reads CASSFAGAVSGANVLTF. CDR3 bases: TGTGCCAGCAGTTTCGCAGGGGCCGTCTCTGGGGCCAACGTCCTGACTTTC.

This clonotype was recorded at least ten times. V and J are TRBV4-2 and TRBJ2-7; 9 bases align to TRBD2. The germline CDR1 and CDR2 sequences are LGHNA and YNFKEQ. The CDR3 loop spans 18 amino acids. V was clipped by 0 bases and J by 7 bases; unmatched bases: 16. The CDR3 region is CASSQDKPGLAAPGEQYF. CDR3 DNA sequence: TGTGCCAGCAGCCAAGATAAACCGGGACTAGCCGCCCCAGGGGAGCAGTACTTC.

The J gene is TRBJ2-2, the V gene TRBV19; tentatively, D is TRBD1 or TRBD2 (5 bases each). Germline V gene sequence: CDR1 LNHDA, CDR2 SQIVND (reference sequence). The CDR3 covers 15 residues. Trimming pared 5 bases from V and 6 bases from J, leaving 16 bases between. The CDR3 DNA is TGTGCCAGTAGTCTCGGGACCCAAGGAGCCGGGGAGCTGTTTTTT. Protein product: CASSLGTQGAGELFF.

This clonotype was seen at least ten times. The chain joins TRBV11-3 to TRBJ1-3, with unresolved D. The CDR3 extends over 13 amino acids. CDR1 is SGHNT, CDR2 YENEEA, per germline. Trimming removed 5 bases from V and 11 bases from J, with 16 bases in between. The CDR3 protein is CASSPSVEGAIYF. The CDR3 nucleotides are TGTGCCAGCAGCCCCTCGGTCGAGGGTGCCATATATTTT.

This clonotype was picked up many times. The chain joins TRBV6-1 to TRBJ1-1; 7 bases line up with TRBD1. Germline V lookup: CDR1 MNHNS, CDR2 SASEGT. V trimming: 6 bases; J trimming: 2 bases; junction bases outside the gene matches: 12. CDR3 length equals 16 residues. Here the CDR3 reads CASRLNVGTVNTEAFF. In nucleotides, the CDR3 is TGTGCCAGCAGGCTGAACGTGGGGACAGTTAACACTGAAGCTTTCTTT.

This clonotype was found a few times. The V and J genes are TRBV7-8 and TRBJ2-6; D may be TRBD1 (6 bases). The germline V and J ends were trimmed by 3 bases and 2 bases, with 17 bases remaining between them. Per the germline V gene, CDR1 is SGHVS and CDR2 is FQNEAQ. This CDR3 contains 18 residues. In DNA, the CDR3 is TGTGCCAGCAGCTTGGGGGCTGTGAGGTTGGCTGGGGCCAACGTCCTGACTTTC. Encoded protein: CASSLGAVRLAGANVLTF. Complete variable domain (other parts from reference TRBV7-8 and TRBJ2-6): GAGVSQSPRYKVAKRGQDVALRCDPISGHVSLFWYQQALGQGPEFLTYFQNEAQLDKSGLPSDRFFAERPEGSVSTLKIQRTQQEDSAVYLCASSLGAVRLAGANVLTFGAGSRLTVL.

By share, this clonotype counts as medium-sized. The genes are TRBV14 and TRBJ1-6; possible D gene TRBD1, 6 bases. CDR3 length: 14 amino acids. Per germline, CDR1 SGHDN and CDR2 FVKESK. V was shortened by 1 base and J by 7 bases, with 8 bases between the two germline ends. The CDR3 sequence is CASSQGRGNSPLHF. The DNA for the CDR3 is TGTGCCAGCAGCCAAGGAAGGGGGAATTCACCCCTCCACTTT.

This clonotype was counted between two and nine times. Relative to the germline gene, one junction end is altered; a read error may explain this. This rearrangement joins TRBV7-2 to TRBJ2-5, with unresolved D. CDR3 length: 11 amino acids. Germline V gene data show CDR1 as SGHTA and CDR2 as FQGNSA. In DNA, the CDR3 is TGTGCCAGCAGCCTTCAAGTGACCCAGTACTTC. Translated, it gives CASSLQVTQYF.

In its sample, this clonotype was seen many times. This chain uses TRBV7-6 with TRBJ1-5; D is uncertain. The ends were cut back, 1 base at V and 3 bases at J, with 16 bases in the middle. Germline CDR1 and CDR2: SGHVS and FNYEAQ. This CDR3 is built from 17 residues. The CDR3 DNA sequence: TGTGCCAGCAGCTTAGACCCGGGGATGGTTCTCAATCAGCCCCAGCATTTT. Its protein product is CASSLDPGMVLNQPQHF.

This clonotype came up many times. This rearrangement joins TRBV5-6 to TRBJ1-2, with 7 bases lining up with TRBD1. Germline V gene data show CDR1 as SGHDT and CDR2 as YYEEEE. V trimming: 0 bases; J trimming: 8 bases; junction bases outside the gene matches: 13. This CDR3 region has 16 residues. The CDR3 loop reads CASSLVKLYRGSGYTF. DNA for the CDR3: TGTGCCAGCAGCTTGGTTAAATTGTACAGGGGCTCGGGCTACACCTTC.

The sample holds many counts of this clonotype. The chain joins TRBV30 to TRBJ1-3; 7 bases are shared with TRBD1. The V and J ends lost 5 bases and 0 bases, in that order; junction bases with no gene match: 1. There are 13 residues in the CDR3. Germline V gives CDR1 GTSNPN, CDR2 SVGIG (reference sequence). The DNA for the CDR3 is TGTGCCTGGGGGACAGTCTCTGGAAACACCATATATTTT. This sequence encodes CAWGTVSGNTIYF.

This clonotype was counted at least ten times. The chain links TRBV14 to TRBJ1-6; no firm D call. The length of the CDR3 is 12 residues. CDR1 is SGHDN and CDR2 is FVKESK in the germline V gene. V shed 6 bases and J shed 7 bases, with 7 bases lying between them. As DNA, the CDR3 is TGTGCCAGCAGTCTGCCCAATTCACCCCTCCACTTT. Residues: CASSLPNSPLHF.

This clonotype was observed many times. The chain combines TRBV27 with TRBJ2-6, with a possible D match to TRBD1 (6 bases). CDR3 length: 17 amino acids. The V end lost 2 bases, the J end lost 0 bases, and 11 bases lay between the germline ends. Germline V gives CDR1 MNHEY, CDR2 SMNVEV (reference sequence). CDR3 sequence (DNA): TGTGCCAGCAGTTTAAGGCGGACAGTCTCTGGGGCCAACGTCCTGACTTTC. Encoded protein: CASSLRRTVSGANVLTF.

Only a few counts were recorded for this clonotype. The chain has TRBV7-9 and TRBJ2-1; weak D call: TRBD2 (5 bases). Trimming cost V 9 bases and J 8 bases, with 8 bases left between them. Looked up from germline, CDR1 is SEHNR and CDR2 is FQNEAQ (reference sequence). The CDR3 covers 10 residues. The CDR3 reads CASSRDEQFF. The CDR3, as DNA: TGTGCCAGTTCGAGGGATGAGCAGTTCTTC.

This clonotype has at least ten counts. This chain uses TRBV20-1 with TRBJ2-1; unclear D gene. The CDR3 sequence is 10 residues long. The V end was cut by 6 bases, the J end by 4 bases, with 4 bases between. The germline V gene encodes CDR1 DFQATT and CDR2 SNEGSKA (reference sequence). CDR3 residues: CSAQYNEQFF. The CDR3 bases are TGCAGTGCCCAATACAATGAGCAGTTCTTC.